This entry lists 20 T cell receptor beta chains sequenced from one sample in a study of T cell repertoires in cytomegalovirus infection. MiXCR was run by TCRdb on the reads, yielding one entry per CDR3 protein. This sample has around 170,000 distinct CDR3 sequences; approximately 14% occur once, and the top ten carry 20% to 30%. Input material: PBMCs. The source is a human donor in good health (CMV status not recorded). Some clones in this sample may be carry-over from other donors' samples.

This clonotype was seen ten or more times. The V call is TRBV29-1, the J call TRBJ2-1, with 9 bases that match TRBD2. Per germline, CDR1 SQVTM and CDR2 ANQGSEA. CDR3 size: 17 residues. The junction had 22 bases not matched to a gene; V was cut back by 8 bases and J by 8 bases. CDR3 sequence reads: CSSRGGPSGGRGDEQFF. The CDR3 coding sequence is TGCAGCTCCCGAGGGGGACCCTCGGGCGGGAGGGGCGATGAGCAGTTCTTC.

This clonotype has more than one count but fewer than ten. The rearrangement joins TRBV9 to TRBJ1-1; a weak D match, TRBD1 (5 bases). V dropped 3 bases and J dropped 1 base, with 13 bases sitting between them. This CDR3 has 15 amino acids. Germline CDR1 is SGDLS and CDR2 is YYNGEE. The CDR3 nucleotides are TGTGCCAGCAGCGGGCGACCCCAGGGGAACACTGAAGCTTTCTTT. Translation gives CASSGRPQGNTEAFF.

This clonotype was found a few times. V usage is TRBV3-1 and J usage is TRBJ2-7, with no clear D. CDR1 is LGHDT and CDR2 is YNNKEL in the germline V gene (reference sequence). The CDR3 runs to 14 residues. The V end lost 5 bases, the J end lost 1 base, and 12 bases lay between the germline ends. CDR3 amino acids: CASSLRALSYEQYF. For the CDR3, the DNA is TGTGCCAGCAGCTTAAGGGCTCTTTCCTACGAGCAGTACTTC.

This clonotype was seen a few times. This chain links TRBV7-9 with TRBJ2-2, with D unresolved. Germline V CDR1 and CDR2: SEHNR, FQNEAQ (reference sequence). CDR3 length: 16 amino acids. Trimming stripped 1 base from V and 3 bases from J, with 12 bases between. The CDR3, as DNA: TGTGCCAGCAGCTTAGAAAAGTGGTCCGACACCGGGGAGCTGTTTTTT. Its protein is CASSLEKWSDTGELFF.

The chain has TRBV7-2 and TRBJ2-1; D may be TRBD1 (6 bases). This CDR3 contains 13 residues. V lost 5 bases to trimming and J lost 7 bases, with 12 bases between them. Per the germline V gene, CDR1 is SGHTA and CDR2 is FQGNSA. The CDR3 loop reads CASSPTGWNEQFF. The CDR3 nucleotides read TGTGCCAGCAGCCCAACAGGGTGGAATGAGCAGTTCTTC.

The J gene is TRBJ2-2, the V gene TRBV28, with TRBD1 identical over 11 bases. Trimming removed 3 bases from V and 2 bases from J; junction bases left unmatched: 11. The length of the CDR3 is 19 residues. Germline CDR1 and CDR2: MDHEN and SYDVKM. CDR3 DNA: TGTGCCAGCAGTTTTCGGGGACAGGGGGTAATAGGAAACACCGGGGAGCTGTTTTTT. It is translated as CASSFRGQGVIGNTGELFF.

At least ten counts were recorded for this clonotype. The rearrangement joins TRBV28 to TRBJ1-4; tentatively, D is TRBD1 (6 bases). This CDR3 has 13 residues. Germline V lookup: CDR1 MDHEN, CDR2 SYDVKM. Trimming removed 5 bases from V and 8 bases from J, with 12 bases in between. The CDR3 coding sequence is TGTGCCAGCAGTACCCTTACAGGGGAAAAACTGTTTTTT. This encodes CASSTLTGEKLFF.

The gene calls are TRBV29-1 and TRBJ1-1, with 7 bases matching TRBD1. The CDR3 has 12 amino acids. The ends lost 0 bases at V and 10 bases at J; junction bases unmatched: 5. The germline CDR1 and CDR2 sequences are SQVTM and ANQGSEA. CDR3 coding DNA: TGCAGCGTTGAAGAGACAGGGCCGGGAGCTTTCTTT. This encodes CSVEETGPGAFF.

The rearrangement joins TRBV10-3 to TRBJ2-7, with D unresolved. The V gene's germline CDR1 is ENHRY and CDR2 SYGVKD. The CDR3 runs to 12 residues. Trimming removed 2 bases from V and 4 bases from J, with 6 bases in between. CDR3 in amino acids: CAISERAYEQYF. Here the CDR3 DNA reads TGTGCCATCAGTGAGCGGGCATACGAGCAGTACTTC.

A note on this clonotype: This clone may be a read error of a much larger clone one base away. The chain links TRBV28 to TRBJ2-7; 7 nucleotides agree with TRBD1. The CDR3 runs 13 residues. Germline CDR1 reads MDHEN; CDR2 reads SYDVKM. Germline trimming cut 8 bases from V and 5 bases from J; bases unmatched to any gene: 9. The CDR3 region has the DNA TGTGCCAGCCTATTGACAGGGCGCAACGAGCAGTACGTC. Protein product: CASLLTGRNEQYV.

V is TRBV12-3 or TRBV12-4 and J is TRBJ2-2; no clear D gene. The CDR3 consists of 13 residues. V gave up 5 bases and J gave up 6 bases, with 10 bases separating them. CDR3 protein: CASSVGPAGELFF. The DNA for the CDR3 is TGTGCCAGCAGTGTAGGGCCCGCCGGGGAGCTGTTTTTT.

The chain carries TRBV4-1 and TRBJ2-3; 7 nucleotides align to TRBD2. With 0 bases clipped from V and 4 bases from J, the junction kept 1 base outside the gene matches. Per the germline V gene, CDR1 is MGHRA and CDR2 is YSYEKL. This CDR3 comprises 14 residues. The CDR3 is CASSQDRGADTQYF. Here the CDR3 DNA reads TGCGCCAGCAGCCAAGATCGGGGGGCAGATACGCAGTATTTT.

This clonotype was found many times. The CDR3 reads CASISYGYEAFF. The CDR3 bases are TGTGCCAGTATATCTTATGGTTATGAAGCTTTCTTT. V is TRBV19 and J is TRBJ1-1; D uncertain. This CDR3 is built from 12 residues. The germline gives CDR1 LNHDA, CDR2 SQIVND (reference sequence). With 7 bases removed from V and 7 bases from J, the gap between germline ends came to 13 bases.

This clonotype has just one count. This chain joins TRBV20-1 and TRBJ2-7, with D possibly being TRBD1 (7 bases). The CDR3 has 13 residues. From germline, CDR1 is DFQATT and CDR2 SNEGSKA (reference sequence). Trimming cost V 7 bases and J 4 bases, with 17 bases left between them. The CDR3 spells CSGQGGPFYEQYF. The CDR3 DNA follows: TGCAGTGGCCAGGGGGGCCCCTTTTACGAGCAGTACTTC.

The chain has TRBV29-1 and TRBJ1-2, with D hard to call. Germline V gives CDR1 SQVTM, CDR2 ANQGSEA. CDR3 size: 12 residues. The ends were cut back, 7 bases at V and 7 bases at J, with 16 bases in the middle. The CDR3 loop is CSGEEGSGGYTF. The CDR3 DNA reads as TGCAGCGGTGAGGAGGGAAGCGGTGGCTACACCTTC.

This clonotype was seen more than once but under ten times. The chain joins TRBV6-4 to TRBJ2-1; 8 bases match TRBD2. The ends lost 0 bases at V and 4 bases at J; junction bases unmatched: 2. The CDR3 extends over 15 amino acids. Germline V gene lookup returns CDR1 MRHNA and CDR2 SNTAGT. This CDR3 is CASSDSSGAYNEQFF. CDR3 nucleotides: TGTGCCAGCAGTGACTCTAGCGGGGCTTACAATGAGCAGTTCTTC.

In this sample, this clonotype turned up once. The gene calls are TRBV25-1 and TRBJ1-1; 7 bases are shared with TRBD1. The V gene's germline CDR1 is MGHDK and CDR2 SYGVNS. CDR3 length: 14 residues. Unmatched junction bases numbered 6, after V lost 6 bases and J lost 2 bases. CDR3 nucleotides: TGTGCCAGCAGAGACAGACAGGGCAACACTGAAGCTTTCTTT. Its protein is CASRDRQGNTEAFF.

This clonotype was counted many times. The chain is built from TRBV5-6 and TRBJ2-7; D unclear. The CDR3 is 12 amino acids. Germline V gene data show CDR1 as SGHDT and CDR2 as YYEEEE. Trimming pared 4 bases from V and 3 bases from J, leaving 8 bases between. The CDR3 DNA is TGTGCCAGCAGCACAAGATTCTACGAGCAGTACTTC. Its translation: CASSTRFYEQYF.

The chain links TRBV2 to TRBJ1-5; D is perhaps TRBD1 (5 bases). The CDR3 is made up of 16 amino acids. V was trimmed by 6 bases and J by 0 bases, leaving 15 bases between them. The germline V gene encodes CDR1 SNHLY and CDR2 FYNNEI. The chain's CDR3 is CASRLSGGRSNQPQHF. CDR3 coding DNA: TGTGCCAGCAGGCTCTCGGGGGGTCGTAGCAATCAGCCCCAGCATTTT.

This clonotype was found many times. This sequence joins TRBV7-2 and TRBJ1-4; 8 bases agree with TRBD1. After removal of 5 bases from V and 7 bases from J, the junction contained 6 bases not matched to a gene. The CDR3 extends over 14 amino acids. Germline V gene sequence: CDR1 SGHTA, CDR2 FQGNSA. This chain's CDR3 is CASSDTGGSEKLFF. CDR3 sequence (DNA): TGTGCCAGCAGCGATACAGGGGGGAGTGAAAAACTGTTTTTT.